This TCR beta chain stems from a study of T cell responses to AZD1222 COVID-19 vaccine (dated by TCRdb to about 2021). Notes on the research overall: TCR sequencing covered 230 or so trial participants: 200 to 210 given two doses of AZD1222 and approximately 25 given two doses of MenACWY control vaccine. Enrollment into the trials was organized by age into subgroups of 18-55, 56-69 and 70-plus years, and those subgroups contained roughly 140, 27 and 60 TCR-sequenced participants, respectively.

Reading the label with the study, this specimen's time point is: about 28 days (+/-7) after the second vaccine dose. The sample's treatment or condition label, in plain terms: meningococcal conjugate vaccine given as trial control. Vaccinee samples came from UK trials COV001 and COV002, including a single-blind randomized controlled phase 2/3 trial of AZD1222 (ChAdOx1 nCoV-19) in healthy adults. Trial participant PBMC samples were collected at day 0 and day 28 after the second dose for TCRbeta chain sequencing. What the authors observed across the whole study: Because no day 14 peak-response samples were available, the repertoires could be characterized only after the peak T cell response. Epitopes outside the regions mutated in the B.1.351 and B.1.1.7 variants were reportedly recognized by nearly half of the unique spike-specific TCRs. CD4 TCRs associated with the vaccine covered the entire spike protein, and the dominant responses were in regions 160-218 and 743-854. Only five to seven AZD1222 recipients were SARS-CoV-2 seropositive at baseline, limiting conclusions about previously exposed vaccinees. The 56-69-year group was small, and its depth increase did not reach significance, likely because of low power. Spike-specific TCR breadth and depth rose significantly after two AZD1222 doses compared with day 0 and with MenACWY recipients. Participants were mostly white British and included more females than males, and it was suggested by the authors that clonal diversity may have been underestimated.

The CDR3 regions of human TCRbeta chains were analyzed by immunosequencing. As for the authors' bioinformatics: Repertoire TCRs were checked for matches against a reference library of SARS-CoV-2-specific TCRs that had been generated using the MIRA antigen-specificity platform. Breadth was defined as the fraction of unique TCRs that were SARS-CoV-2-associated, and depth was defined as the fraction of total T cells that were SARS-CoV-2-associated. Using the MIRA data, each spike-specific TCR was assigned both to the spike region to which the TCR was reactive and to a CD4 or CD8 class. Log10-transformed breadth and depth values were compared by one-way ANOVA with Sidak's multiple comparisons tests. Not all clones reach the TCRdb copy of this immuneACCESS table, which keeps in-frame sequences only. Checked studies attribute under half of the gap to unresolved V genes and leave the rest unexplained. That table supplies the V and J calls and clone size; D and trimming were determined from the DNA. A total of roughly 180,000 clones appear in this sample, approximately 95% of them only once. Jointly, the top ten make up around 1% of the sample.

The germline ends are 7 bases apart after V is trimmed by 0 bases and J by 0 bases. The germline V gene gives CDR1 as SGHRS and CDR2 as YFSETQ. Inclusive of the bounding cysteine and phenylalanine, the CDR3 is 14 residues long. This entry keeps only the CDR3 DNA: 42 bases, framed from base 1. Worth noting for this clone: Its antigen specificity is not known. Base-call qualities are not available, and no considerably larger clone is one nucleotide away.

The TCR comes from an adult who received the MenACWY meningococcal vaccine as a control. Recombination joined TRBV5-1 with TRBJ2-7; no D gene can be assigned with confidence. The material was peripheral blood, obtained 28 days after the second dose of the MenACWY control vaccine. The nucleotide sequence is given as TGCGCCAGCAGCTTGGCTCCGAACTCCTACGAGCAGTACTTC. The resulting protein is CASSLAPNSYEQYF.